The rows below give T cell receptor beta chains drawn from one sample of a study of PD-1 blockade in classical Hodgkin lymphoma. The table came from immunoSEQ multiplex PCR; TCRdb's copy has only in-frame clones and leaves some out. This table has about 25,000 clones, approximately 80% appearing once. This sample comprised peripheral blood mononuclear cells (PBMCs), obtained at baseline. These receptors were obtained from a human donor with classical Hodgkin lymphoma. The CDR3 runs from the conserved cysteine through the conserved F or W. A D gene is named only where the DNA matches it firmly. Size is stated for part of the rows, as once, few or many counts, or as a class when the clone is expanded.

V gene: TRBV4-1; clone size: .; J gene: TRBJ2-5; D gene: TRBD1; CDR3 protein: CASSQEGTGGTQETQYF; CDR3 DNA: TGCGCCAGCAGCCAAGAGGGGACAGGTGGCACTCAAGAGACCCAGTACTTC
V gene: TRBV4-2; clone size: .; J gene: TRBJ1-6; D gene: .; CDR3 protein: CASSQEKRSGSPLHF; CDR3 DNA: TGTGCCAGCAGCCAAGAAAAACGATCGGGGTCACCCCTCCACTTT
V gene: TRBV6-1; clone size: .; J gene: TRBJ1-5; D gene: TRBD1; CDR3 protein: CASSGTGWGNQPQHF; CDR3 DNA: TGTGCCAGCAGTGGGACAGGGTGGGGCAATCAGCCCCAGCATTTT
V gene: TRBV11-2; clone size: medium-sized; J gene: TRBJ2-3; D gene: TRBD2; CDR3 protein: CASSFSGGLDTQYF; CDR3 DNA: TGTGCCAGCAGCTTTAGCGGGGGATTAGATACGCAGTATTTT
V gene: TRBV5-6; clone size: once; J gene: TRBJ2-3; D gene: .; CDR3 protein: CASSLDGFSDTQYF; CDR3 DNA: TGTGCCAGCAGCTTAGATGGGTTTTCAGATACGCAGTATTTT
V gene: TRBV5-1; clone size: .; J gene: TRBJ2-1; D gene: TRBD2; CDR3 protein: CASSPLSGVSYNEQFF; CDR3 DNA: TGCGCCAGCAGCCCCTTGAGCGGGGTATCCTACAATGAGCAGTTCTTC
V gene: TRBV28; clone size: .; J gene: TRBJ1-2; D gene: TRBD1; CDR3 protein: CASRDTGGRYGYTF; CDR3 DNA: TGTGCCAGCAGGGACACAGGGGGCCGGTATGGCTACACCTTC
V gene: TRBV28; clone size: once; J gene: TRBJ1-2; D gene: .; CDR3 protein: CASSLGTSANYGYTF; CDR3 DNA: TGTGCCAGCAGTTTAGGGACATCAGCTAACTATGGCTACACCTTC
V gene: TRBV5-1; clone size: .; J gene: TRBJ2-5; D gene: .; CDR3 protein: CASSLGPEETQYF; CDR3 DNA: TGCGCCAGCAGCTTGGGCCCGGAAGAGACCCAGTACTTC
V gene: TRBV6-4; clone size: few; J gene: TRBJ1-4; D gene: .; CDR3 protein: CAGTQTPGLSSTNEKLFF; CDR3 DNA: TGTGCCGGAACACAAACCCCGGGTCTATCATCAACTAATGAAAAACTGTTTTTT
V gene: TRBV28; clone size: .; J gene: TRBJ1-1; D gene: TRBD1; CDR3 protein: CASSLGQRNTEAFF; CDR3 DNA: TGTGCCAGCAGTTTGGGACAGAGGAACACTGAAGCTTTCTTT
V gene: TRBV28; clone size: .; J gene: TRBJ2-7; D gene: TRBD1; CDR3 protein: CASSQPTTGTYEQYF; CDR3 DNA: TGTGCCAGCAGTCAACCTACGACAGGGACCTACGAGCAGTACTTC
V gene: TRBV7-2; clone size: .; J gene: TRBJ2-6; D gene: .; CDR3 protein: CASSPTRSGANVLTF; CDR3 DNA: TGTGCCAGCAGCCCTACGCGGTCTGGGGCCAACGTCCTGACTTTC
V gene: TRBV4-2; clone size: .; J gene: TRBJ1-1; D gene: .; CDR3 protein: CASSPAEGRFTEAFF; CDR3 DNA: TGTGCCAGCAGCCCGGCGGAGGGGAGGTTCACTGAAGCTTTCTTT
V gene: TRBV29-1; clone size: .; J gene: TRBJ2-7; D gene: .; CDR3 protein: CSVPNEPGSEQYF; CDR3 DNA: TGCAGCGTCCCCAACGAGCCTGGTAGCGAGCAGTACTTC
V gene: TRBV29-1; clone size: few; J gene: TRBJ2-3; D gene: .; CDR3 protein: CRGGSGSTDTQYF; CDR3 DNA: TGCAGGGGGGGTAGCGGATCCACAGATACGCAGTATTTT
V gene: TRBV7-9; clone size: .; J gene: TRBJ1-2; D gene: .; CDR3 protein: CASSPLGGTGYTF; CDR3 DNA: TGTGCCAGCAGCCCGCTGGGGGGGACTGGCTACACCTTC
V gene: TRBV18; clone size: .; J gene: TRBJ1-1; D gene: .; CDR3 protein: CASSLGREPNTEAFF; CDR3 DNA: TGTGCCAGCTCACTCGGCCGGGAACCGAACACTGAAGCTTTCTTT
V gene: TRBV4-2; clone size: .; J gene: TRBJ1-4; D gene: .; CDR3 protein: CASSQAHGQPNEKLFF; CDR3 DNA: TGTGCCAGCAGCCAAGCCCATGGACAGCCCAATGAAAAACTGTTTTTT
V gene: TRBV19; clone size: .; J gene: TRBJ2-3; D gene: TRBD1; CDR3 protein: CASSDLDRATDTQYF; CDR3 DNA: TGTGCCAGTTCTGATCTTGACAGGGCAACAGATACGCAGTATTTT
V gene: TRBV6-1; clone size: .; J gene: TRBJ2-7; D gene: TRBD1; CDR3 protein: CASSRQQGANWEQYF; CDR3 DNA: TGTGCCAGCAGTAGACAACAGGGGGCCAATTGGGAGCAGTACTTC
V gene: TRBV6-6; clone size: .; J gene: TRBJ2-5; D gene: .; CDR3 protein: CASSPGTSQETQYF; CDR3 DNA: TGTGCCAGCAGTCCCGGGACCTCCCAAGAGACCCAGTACTTC
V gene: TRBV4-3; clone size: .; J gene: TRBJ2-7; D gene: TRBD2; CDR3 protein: CASSQRLAGGLYEQYF; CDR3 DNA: TGCGCCAGCAGCCAGAGACTAGCGGGGGGGCTCTACGAGCAGTACTTC
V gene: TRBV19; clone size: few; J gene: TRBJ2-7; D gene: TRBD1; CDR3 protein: CASSTDRRAYEQYF; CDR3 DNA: TGTGCCAGTAGTACGGACAGGCGGGCCTACGAGCAGTACTTC
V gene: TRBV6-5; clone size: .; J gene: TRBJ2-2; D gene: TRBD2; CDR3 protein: CASSLLAGGTGELFF; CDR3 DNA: TGTGCCAGCAGCCTCCTAGCGGGGGGAACCGGGGAGCTGTTTTTT
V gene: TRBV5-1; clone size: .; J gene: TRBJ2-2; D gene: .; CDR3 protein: CASSLAGPANTGELFF; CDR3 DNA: TGCGCCAGCAGCTTGGCGGGTCCCGCGAACACCGGGGAGCTGTTTTTT
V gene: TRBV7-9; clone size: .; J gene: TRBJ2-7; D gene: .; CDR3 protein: CASSFSGNYEQYF; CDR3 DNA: TGTGCCAGCAGTTTCTCGGGAAACTACGAGCAGTACTTC
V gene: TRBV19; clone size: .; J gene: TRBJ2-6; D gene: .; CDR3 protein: CATQASGANVLTF; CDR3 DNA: TGTGCCACACAGGCCTCGGGGGCCAACGTCCTGACTTTC
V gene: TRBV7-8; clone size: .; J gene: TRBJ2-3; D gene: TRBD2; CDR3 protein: CASSIIAGVTDTQYF; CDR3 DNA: TGTGCCAGCAGCATAATAGCGGGGGTCACAGATACGCAGTATTTT
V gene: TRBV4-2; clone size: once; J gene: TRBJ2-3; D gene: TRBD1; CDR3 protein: CASSHGTGGTDTQYF; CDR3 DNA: TGTGCCAGCAGCCACGGGACAGGGGGTACAGATACGCAGTATTTT
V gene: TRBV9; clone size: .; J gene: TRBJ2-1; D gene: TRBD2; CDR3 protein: CASSFRTSGAILYNEQFF; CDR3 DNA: TGTGCCAGCAGCTTCCGGACTAGCGGCGCCATACTTTACAATGAGCAGTTCTTC
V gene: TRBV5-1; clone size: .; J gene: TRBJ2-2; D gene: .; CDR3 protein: CASSPSGTLNTGELFF; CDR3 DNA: TGCGCCAGCAGCCCCTCCGGGACTTTAAACACCGGGGAGCTGTTTTTT
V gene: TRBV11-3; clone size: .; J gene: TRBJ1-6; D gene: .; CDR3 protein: CASSLGIGEDNSPLHF; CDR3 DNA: TGTGCCAGCAGCTTAGGGATTGGGGAAGATAATTCACCCCTCCACTTT
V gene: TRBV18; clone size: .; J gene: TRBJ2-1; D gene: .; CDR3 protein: CASSPDQGSYNEQFF; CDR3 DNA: TGTGCCAGCTCACCAGATCAGGGTTCCTACAATGAGCAGTTCTTC
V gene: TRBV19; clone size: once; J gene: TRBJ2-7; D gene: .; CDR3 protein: CASSTLERVYEQYF; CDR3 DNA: TGTGCCAGTAGCACACTAGAGCGGGTGTACGAGCAGTACTTC
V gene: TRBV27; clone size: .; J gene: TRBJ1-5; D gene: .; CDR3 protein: CASSLGSSNQPQHF; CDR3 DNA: TGTGCCAGCAGTTTGGGCAGTAGCAATCAGCCCCAGCATTTT
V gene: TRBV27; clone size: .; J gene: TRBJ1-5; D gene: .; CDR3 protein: CASSGIPYSNQPQHF; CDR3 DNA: TGTGCCAGCAGCGGGATTCCCTATAGCAATCAGCCCCAGCATTTT
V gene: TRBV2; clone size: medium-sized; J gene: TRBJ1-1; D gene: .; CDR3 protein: CASVGRGGSTEAFF; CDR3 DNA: TGTGCCAGCGTCGGCAGGGGAGGGAGCACTGAAGCTTTCTTT
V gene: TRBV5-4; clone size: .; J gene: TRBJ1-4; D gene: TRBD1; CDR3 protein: CASSPGQGVEKLFF; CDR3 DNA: TGTGCCAGCAGCCCTGGACAGGGTGTTGAAAAACTGTTTTTT
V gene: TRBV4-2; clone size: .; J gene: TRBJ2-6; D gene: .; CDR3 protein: CASSQMGGLGANVLTF; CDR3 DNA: TGTGCCAGCAGCCAGATGGGGGGGCTCGGGGCCAACGTCCTGACTTTC
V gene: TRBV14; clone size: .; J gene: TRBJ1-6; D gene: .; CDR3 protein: CASSHRGRNSPLHF; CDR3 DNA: TGTGCCAGCAGCCACCGGGGCAGAAATTCACCCCTCCACTTT
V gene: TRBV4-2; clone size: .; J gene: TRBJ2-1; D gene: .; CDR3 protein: CASSQTRDEQFF; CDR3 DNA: TGTGCCAGCAGCCAAACTCGGGATGAGCAGTTCTTC